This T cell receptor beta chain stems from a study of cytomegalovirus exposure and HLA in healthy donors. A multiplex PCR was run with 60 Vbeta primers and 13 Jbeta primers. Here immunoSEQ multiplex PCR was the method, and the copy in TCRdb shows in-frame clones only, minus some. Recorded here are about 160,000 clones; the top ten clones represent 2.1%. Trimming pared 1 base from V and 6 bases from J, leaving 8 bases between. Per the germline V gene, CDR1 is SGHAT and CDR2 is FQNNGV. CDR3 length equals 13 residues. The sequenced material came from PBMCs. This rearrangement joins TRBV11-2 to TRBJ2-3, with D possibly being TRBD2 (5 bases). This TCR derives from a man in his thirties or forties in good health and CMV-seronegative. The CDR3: CASSLGSADTQYF. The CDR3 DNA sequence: TGTGCCAGCAGCTTAGGTAGCGCGGATACGCAGTATTTT.